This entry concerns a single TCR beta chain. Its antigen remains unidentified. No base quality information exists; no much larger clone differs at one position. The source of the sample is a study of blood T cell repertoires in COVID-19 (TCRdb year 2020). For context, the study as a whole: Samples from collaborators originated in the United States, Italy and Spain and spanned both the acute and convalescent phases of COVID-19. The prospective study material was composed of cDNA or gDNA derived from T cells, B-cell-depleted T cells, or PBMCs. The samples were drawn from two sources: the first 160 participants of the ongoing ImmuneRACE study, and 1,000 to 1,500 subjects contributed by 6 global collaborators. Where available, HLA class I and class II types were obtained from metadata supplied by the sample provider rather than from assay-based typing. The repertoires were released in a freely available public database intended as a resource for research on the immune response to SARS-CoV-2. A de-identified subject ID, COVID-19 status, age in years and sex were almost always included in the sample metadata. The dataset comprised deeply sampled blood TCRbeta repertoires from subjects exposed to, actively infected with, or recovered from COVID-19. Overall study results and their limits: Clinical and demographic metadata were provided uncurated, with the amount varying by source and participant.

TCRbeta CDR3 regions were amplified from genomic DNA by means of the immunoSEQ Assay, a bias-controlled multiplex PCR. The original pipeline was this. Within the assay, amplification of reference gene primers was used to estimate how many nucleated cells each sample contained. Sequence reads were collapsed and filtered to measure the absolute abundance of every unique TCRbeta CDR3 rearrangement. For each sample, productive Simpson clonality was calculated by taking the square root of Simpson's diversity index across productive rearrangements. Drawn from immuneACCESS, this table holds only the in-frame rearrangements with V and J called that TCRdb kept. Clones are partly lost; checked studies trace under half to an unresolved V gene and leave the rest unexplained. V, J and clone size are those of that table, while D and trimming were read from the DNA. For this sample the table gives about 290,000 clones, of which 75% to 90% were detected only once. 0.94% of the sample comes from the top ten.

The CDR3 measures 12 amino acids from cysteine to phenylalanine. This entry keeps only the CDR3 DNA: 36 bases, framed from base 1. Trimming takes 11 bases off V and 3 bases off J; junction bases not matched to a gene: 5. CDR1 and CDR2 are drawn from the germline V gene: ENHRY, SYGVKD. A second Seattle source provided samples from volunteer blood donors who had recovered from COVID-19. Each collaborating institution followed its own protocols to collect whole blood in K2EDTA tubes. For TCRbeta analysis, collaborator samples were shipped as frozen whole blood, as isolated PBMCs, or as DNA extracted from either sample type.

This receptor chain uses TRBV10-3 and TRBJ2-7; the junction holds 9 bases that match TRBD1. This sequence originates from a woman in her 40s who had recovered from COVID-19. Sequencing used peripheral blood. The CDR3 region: CAVSGQGYEQYF. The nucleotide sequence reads TGTGCCGTTTCGGGACAGGGCTACGAGCAGTACTTC.